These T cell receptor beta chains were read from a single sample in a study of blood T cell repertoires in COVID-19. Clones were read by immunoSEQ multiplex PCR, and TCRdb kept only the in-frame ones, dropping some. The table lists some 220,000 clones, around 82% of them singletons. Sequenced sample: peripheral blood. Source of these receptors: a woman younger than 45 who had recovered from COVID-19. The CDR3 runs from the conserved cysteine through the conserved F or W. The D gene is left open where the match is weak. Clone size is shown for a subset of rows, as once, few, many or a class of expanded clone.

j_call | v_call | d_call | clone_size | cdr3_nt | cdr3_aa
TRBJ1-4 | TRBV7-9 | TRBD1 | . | TGTGCCAGCATCAGAGGGGGCATCGGGGAAAAACTGTTTTTT | CASIRGGIGEKLFF
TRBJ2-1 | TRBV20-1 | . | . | TGCAGTGCTAGTTCCTTGGGGGGAGTTACGTTCTTC | CSASSLGGVTFF
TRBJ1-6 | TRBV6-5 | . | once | TGTGCCAGCAGTTCCTCGACAGGCGCGAATTCACCCCTCCACTTT | CASSSSTGANSPLHF
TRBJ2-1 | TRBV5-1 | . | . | TGCGCCAGCAGGGCGGATAGCTCCTACAATGAGCAGTTCTTC | CASRADSSYNEQFF
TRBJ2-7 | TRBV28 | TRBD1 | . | TGTGCCAGCAGTACCCCAGACAGGGACGAGCAGTACTTC | CASSTPDRDEQYF
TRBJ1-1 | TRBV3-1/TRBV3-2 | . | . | TGTGCCAGCAGCCAAGATTGGTCACAGGGTAGAGAAGCTTTCTTT | CASSQDWSQGREAFF
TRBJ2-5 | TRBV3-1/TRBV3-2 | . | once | TGTGCCAGCAGCCAAGATCCGGGACTTCAAGAGACCCAGTACTTC | CASSQDPGLQETQYF
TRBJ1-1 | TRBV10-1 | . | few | TGCGCCAGCAGTGGCCCAGGGAACACTGAAGCTTTCTTT | CASSGPGNTEAFF
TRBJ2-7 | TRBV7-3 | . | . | TGTGCCAGCAGCTCCCCTAGCCCCCTTAGCTCCTACGAGCAGTACTTC | CASSSPSPLSSYEQYF
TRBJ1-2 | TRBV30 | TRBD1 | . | TGTGCCTGGAGGGAAACAGGGGGCGCCGGCTATGGCTACACCTTC | CAWRETGGAGYGYTF
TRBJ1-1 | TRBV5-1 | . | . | TGCGCCAGCAGCCCGACCATCCTGGCGGGCACTGAAGCTTTCTTT | CASSPTILAGTEAFF
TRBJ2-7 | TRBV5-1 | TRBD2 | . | TGCGCCAGCAGCGGACTAGTCGGGTACGAGCAGTACTTC | CASSGLVGYEQYF
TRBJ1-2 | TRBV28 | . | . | TGTGCCAGCAGATCCGGGGGGGTTTGGTATGGCTACACCTTC | CASRSGGVWYGYTF
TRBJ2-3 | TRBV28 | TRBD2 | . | TGTGCCAGCAGTTTATCTAGCGGGAGGACAGATACGCAGTATTTT | CASSLSSGRTDTQYF
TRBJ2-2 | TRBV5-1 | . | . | TGCGCCAGCAGCTTGACAGCGGCGGTGGACACCGGGGAGCTGTTTTTT | CASSLTAAVDTGELFF
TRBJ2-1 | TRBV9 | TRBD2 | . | TGTGCCAGCAGCGTAGTTAGCGGGAGCTCCTACAATGAGCAGTTCTTC | CASSVVSGSSYNEQFF
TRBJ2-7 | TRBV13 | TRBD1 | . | TGTGCCAGTTTACGGGACAGCGATTCCTACGAGCAGTACTTC | CASLRDSDSYEQYF
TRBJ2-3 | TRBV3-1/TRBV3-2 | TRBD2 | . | TGTGCCAGCAGTCTCATCGTAGCGGGAGGGCCCGGAGATACGCAGTATTTT | CASSLIVAGGPGDTQYF
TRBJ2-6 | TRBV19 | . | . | TGTGCCAGTAGTAGATCGGGTCAGGGCAGTGGGGCCAACGTCCTGACTTTC | CASSRSGQGSGANVLTF
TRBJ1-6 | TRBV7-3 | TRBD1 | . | TGTGCCAGCAGGAAAACGGGGACAGGGTACCATTCACCCCTCCACTTT | CASRKTGTGYHSPLHF
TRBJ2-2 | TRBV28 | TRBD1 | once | TGTGCCAGCAGTTTAACACGCGGGACAGGCCAAGGCTTGAACACCGGGGAGCTGTTTTTT | CASSLTRGTGQGLNTGELFF
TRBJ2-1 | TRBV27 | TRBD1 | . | TGTGCCAGCACGACAGGGGCCACCTCAGGCGGTGAGCAGTTCTTC | CASTTGATSGGEQFF
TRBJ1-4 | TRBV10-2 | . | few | TGCGCCAGCAGTCCTCCAGGCGGGGGTTACACTAATGAAAAACTGTTTTTT | CASSPPGGGYTNEKLFF
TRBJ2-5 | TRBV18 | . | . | TGTGCCAGCTCACCAGCGGAGACCCAGTACTTC | CASSPAETQYF
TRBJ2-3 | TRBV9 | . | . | TGTGCCAGCAGATTTCGGGACTCTAGCACAGATACGCAGTATTTT | CASRFRDSSTDTQYF
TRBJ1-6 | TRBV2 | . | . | TGTGCCAGCACTAGGAATTCACCCCTCCACTTT | CASTRNSPLHF
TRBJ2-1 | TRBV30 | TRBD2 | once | TGTGCCTGGAGTAAATTCTGGACTAGCGGCACCTACAATGAGCAGTTCTTC | CAWSKFWTSGTYNEQFF
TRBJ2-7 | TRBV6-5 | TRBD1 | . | TGTGCCAGCAGGGCTACAGGGGGCTACGAGCAGTACTTC | CASRATGGYEQYF
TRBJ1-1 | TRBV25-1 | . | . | TGTGCCAGCAGTGGAGCCCGCCCTCCGAACACTGAAGCTTTCTTT | CASSGARPPNTEAFF
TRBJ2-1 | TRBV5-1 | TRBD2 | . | TGCGCCAGCAGCCTAACTAGCGGGAGTGATGAGCAGTTCTTC | CASSLTSGSDEQFF
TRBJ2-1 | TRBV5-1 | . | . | TGCGCCAGCAGCTTGGTTGGGCAGATCTCCTACAATGAGCAGTTCTTC | CASSLVGQISYNEQFF
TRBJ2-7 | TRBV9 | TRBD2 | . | TGTGCCAGCAGCGTAGCAGGTAGCGGGAGTTACGAGCAGTACTTC | CASSVAGSGSYEQYF
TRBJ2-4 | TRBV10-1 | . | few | TGCGCCAGCAGTGAAAACTTTGGGCGAATTCAGTACTTC | CASSENFGRIQYF
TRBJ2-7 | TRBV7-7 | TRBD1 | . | TGTGCCAGCAGCGCGGGACAGGGGCCCTACGAGCAGTACTTC | CASSAGQGPYEQYF
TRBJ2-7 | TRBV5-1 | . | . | TGCGCCAGCAGCTTGGACAGGACCTACGAGCAGTACTTC | CASSLDRTYEQYF
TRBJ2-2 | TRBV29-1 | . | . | TGCAGCGTCCGGGACACTAACACCGGGGAGCTGTTTTTT | CSVRDTNTGELFF
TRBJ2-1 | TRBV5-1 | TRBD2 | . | TGCGCCAGCAGCTCCAAACCCTCGGGACTAAAAATTGAGCAGTTCTTC | CASSSKPSGLKIEQFF
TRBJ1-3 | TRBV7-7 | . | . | TGTGCCAGCAGCTTAGGGGCGACCTCTGGAAACACCATATATTTT | CASSLGATSGNTIYF
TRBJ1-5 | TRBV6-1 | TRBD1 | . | TGTGCCAGCAGTGAAGCCCCCAGACAGGGTCGAGGCAATCAGCCCCAGCATTTT | CASSEAPRQGRGNQPQHF
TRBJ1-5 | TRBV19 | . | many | TGTGCCAGTAGTAGGGGGCGCGATCAGCCCCAGCATTTT | CASSRGRDQPQHF
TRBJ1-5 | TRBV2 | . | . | TGTGCCACCAGCCGGAGGTATAGCAATCAGCCCCAGCATTTT | CATSRRYSNQPQHF
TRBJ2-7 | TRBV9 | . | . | TGTGCCAGCAGCGTAGTAAGTCAACATGGCGAGCAGTACTTC | CASSVVSQHGEQYF